These 16 T cell receptor beta chains originate from one sample sequenced in a study of blood T cell repertoires in COVID-19. Produced via immunoSEQ multiplex PCR; TCRdb's table is partial and in-frame only. The sample holds 100,000 to 150,000 clones, roughly 83% seen once. Material for sequencing was peripheral blood. The receptor source for this set is a human donor in a cohort sampled during active COVID-19.

The chain employs TRBV3-1 (or the pseudogene TRBV3-2) and TRBJ1-1; TRBD1 aligns across 7 bases. The germline V gene encodes CDR1 LGHDT and CDR2 YNNKEL (reference sequence). With V trimmed by 1 base and J by 5 bases, 4 bases remained unmatched. CDR3 length: 14 amino acids. The CDR3 is CASSQGTGETEAFF. CDR3 nucleotides: TGTGCCAGCAGCCAAGGGACAGGTGAGACTGAAGCTTTCTTT.

The chain links TRBV12-3 or TRBV12-4 to TRBJ1-3; the D is unclear. The CDR3 contains 12 residues. With 11 bases removed from V and 0 bases from J, the gap between germline ends came to 8 bases. The CDR3 is CAVRNSGNTIYF. CDR3 DNA: TGTGCCGTCAGAAACTCTGGAAACACCATATATTTT.

This clone was observed a single time. J is TRBJ1-5 and V is TRBV27, with a weak D call TRBD1 (6 bases). V lost 6 bases and J 0 bases, leaving 9 bases between the germline ends. This CDR3 region has 14 residues. Germline CDR1 MNHEY, CDR2 SMNVEV (reference sequence). The CDR3 loop reads CASSPGDSNQPQHF. CDR3 bases: TGTGCCAGCAGCCCAGGGGATAGCAATCAGCCCCAGCATTTT.

The rearrangement joins TRBV18 to TRBJ1-1; the D gene is possibly TRBD1 (6 bases). With 3 bases removed from V and 6 bases from J, the gap between germline ends came to 11 bases. CDR1 and CDR2 from the germline V gene are KGHSH and LQKENI. The CDR3 spans 13 residues. The CDR3 loop is CASSPSQGAEAFF. Written as DNA, the CDR3 is TGTGCCAGCTCACCTTCACAGGGTGCTGAAGCTTTCTTT.

This rearrangement joins TRBV5-6 to TRBJ1-4; D remains ambiguous. The CDR3 is 12 residues long. V dropped 2 bases and J dropped 7 bases, with 6 bases sitting between them. Germline CDR1 SGHDT, CDR2 YYEEEE. CDR3 DNA: TGTGCCAGCAGCTTTAGTGGTGAAAAACTGTTTTTT. Translated, it gives CASSFSGEKLFF.

The J gene is TRBJ2-7, the V gene TRBV12-5; D not resolved. In germline, CDR1 is LGHNT, CDR2 FRNRAP. This CDR3 contains 13 residues. The V gene lost 6 bases and the J gene lost 3 bases, with 12 bases spanning the gap. This CDR3 is CASGQTDRYEQYF. The CDR3 DNA reads as TGTGCTAGTGGCCAAACAGATCGCTACGAGCAGTACTTC.

The chain links TRBV10-2 to TRBJ2-7; the match to TRBD2 covers 9 bases. The J segment lost 6 bases and the V segment lost 0 bases, leaving 6 bases of the junction unmatched. The CDR3 runs 15 residues. Germline CDR1 and CDR2: WSHSY and SAAADI. The CDR3 sequence: CASSESASGTREQYF. The CDR3 region has the DNA TGCGCCAGCAGTGAGTCGGCTAGCGGGACCCGCGAGCAGTACTTC.

The CDR3 sequence is CASSRGREGSYEQYF. CDR3 DNA: TGTGCCAGTAGTCGGGGGCGGGAGGGGTCCTACGAGCAGTACTTC. The J gene is TRBJ2-7, the V gene TRBV19; 9 bases are shared with TRBD2. Germline-derived CDR1 and CDR2 are LNHDA and SQIVND (reference sequence). Trimming took 5 bases from V and 1 from J; bases not matched to a gene: 6. This CDR3 is built from 15 residues.

The gene calls are TRBV6-5 and TRBJ1-1, with 12 bases aligning to TRBD1. V trimming: 6 bases; J trimming: 4 bases; junction bases outside the gene matches: 3. The CDR3 covers 14 residues. Germline CDR1 is MNHEY and CDR2 is SVGAGI. The CDR3 nucleotides are TGTGCCAGCAGGGGACAGGGGGCCCTCACTGAAGCTTTCTTT. It specifies CASRGQGALTEAFF.

This chain connects TRBV5-1 to TRBJ1-2; 7 bases match TRBD1. Trimming took 4 bases from V and 1 from J; bases not matched to a gene: 7. This CDR3 has 15 residues. Germline V CDR1 and CDR2: SGHRS, YFSETQ. Here the CDR3 reads CASSQHTGVNYGYTF. CDR3 bases: TGCGCCAGCAGCCAACATACAGGGGTTAACTATGGCTACACCTTC. The variable domain in full, completed from reference TRBV5-1 and TRBJ1-2, reads KAGVTQTPRYLIKTRGQQVTLSCSPISGHRSVSWYQQTPGQGLQFLFEYFSETQRNKGNFPGRFSGRQFSNSRSEMNVSTLELGDSALYLCASSQHTGVNYGYTFGSGTRLTVV.

The chain couples TRBV27 to TRBJ2-7; tentative D call: TRBD1 (6 bases). This CDR3 region has 14 residues. Germline CDR1 MNHEY, CDR2 SMNVEV (reference sequence). V shed 1 base and J shed 3 bases, with 10 bases lying between them. This CDR3 reads CASSLYPQGYEQYF. The CDR3 DNA sequence: TGTGCCAGCAGTTTATATCCACAGGGCTACGAGCAGTACTTC.

This clone was counted a few times. The rearrangement uses TRBV7-9 and TRBJ2-7; D ambiguous. The CDR3 is 13 residues long. V lost 1 base to trimming and J lost 6 bases, with 10 bases between them. Germline V CDR1 and CDR2: SEHNR, FQNEAQ (reference sequence). CDR3 amino acids: CASSLESLPEQYF. The CDR3 DNA sequence: TGTGCCAGCAGCTTAGAATCGCTACCCGAGCAGTACTTC.

The CDR3 nucleotides are TGTGCCATCAGTCTAAAAAATGAGCAGTTCTTC. This sequence encodes CAISLKNEQFF. The chain recombines TRBV10-3 with TRBJ2-1; D unresolved. The germline V and J ends were trimmed by 5 bases and 7 bases, with 6 bases remaining between them. The CDR3 is 11 residues long. Germline V gives CDR1 ENHRY, CDR2 SYGVKD.

The rearrangement joins TRBV5-4 to TRBJ2-3, with 7 bases fitting TRBD1. The CDR3 has 13 amino acids. Trimming cost V 4 bases and J 6 bases; bases outside gene matches: 5. Germline V gene lookup returns CDR1 SGHNT and CDR2 YYREEE (reference sequence). DNA for the CDR3: TGTGCCAGCAGCCTTGACAGGGAGGATACGCAGTATTTT. It translates to CASSLDREDTQYF.

The gene calls are TRBV6-2 or TRBV6-3 and TRBJ2-7; 12 bases are shared with TRBD2. This CDR3 has 16 amino acids. The germline V gene has CDR1 MNHEY and CDR2 SVGEGT. With 2 bases clipped from V and 11 bases from J, the junction kept 13 bases outside the gene matches. As DNA, the CDR3 is TGTGCCAGCAGTTACCTTGGACTAGCGGGACACAAGGCGGAGTACTTC. Its translation is CASSYLGLAGHKAEYF.

V and J are TRBV4-3 and TRBJ2-1; TRBD2 aligns across 8 bases. V was clipped by 0 bases and J by 14 bases; unmatched bases: 12. The CDR3 runs to 15 residues. Germline values: CDR1 LGHNA, CDR2 YSLEER. The CDR3 coding sequence is TGCGCCAGCAGCCAAGATAGGGGACTAGTAAAGGATAAGTTCTTC. The encoded protein is CASSQDRGLVKDKFF.